The 5 T cell receptor gamma chains presented below share a single source sample, sequenced in a study of gamma-delta T cells after stem cell transplantation. TCRdb fed the RT-PCR reads to CATT. This sample has roughly 500 gamma-chain clones, with 60% to 70% found just once. Material for sequencing was gamma-delta T cells. These receptors all stem from a human donor. It is not recorded whose cells these are; they may come from a transplant donor.

The chain couples TRGV2 to TRGJP2. The J gene was not available in TCRdb and was assigned here by matching the DNA to germline segments. Germline V lookup: CDR1 EGSNGY, CDR2 YDSYNSKV. The J segment lost 3 bases and the V segment lost 3 bases, leaving 10 bases of the junction unmatched. The CDR3 sequence is 16 residues long. CDR3 sequence reads: CATWDIIPGSDWIKTF. CDR3 sequence (DNA): TGTGCCACCTGGGACATCATACCGGGTAGTGATTGGATCAAGACGTTT.

V usage is TRGV9 and J usage is TRGJP. TCRdb does not report a J gene; here it was assigned by matching the DNA to germline references. After removal of 3 bases from V and 9 bases from J, the junction contained 8 bases not matched to a gene. In germline, CDR1 is GITISATS, CDR2 ISYDGTV (reference sequence). The CDR3 contains 16 residues. CDR3: CALWELIGLGKKIKVF. CDR3 coding DNA: TGTGCCTTGTGGGAGCTCATCGGGTTGGGCAAAAAAATCAAGGTATTT.

The rearrangement uses TRGV4 and TRGJ1 or TRGJ2. In the absence of a J gene in TCRdb, the DNA was matched to germline to assign it here. V was pared by 5 bases and J by 5 bases, with 6 bases of the junction left unmatched. Germline values: CDR1 EGSTGY, CDR2 YDSYTSSV. CDR3 length: 12 amino acids. The CDR3: CATWGPDYKKLF. The CDR3 DNA follows: TGTGCCACCTGGGGCCCCGATTATAAGAAACTCTTT.

V and J are TRGV2 and TRGJ1 or TRGJ2. No J gene is reported in TCRdb; it was inferred here by comparing the DNA with germline. Unmatched junction bases numbered 0, after V lost 0 bases and J lost 1 base. The CDR3 extends over 13 amino acids. Germline V gene sequence: CDR1 EGSNGY, CDR2 YDSYNSKV. CDR3 nucleotides: TGTGCCACCTGGGACGGGAATTATTATAAGAAACTCTTT. Translating it yields CATWDGNYYKKLF.

This chain uses TRGV9 with TRGJP. In the absence of a J gene in TCRdb, the DNA was matched to germline to assign it here. The V gene's germline CDR1 is GITISATS and CDR2 ISYDGTV (reference sequence). The V segment lost 2 bases and the J segment 6 bases; nucleotides outside the gene matches: 7. CDR3 size: 17 residues. Here the CDR3 reads CALWEGVRELGKKIKVF. The CDR3 region has the DNA TGTGCCTTGTGGGAGGGGGTCAGAGAGTTGGGCAAAAAAATCAAGGTATTT.